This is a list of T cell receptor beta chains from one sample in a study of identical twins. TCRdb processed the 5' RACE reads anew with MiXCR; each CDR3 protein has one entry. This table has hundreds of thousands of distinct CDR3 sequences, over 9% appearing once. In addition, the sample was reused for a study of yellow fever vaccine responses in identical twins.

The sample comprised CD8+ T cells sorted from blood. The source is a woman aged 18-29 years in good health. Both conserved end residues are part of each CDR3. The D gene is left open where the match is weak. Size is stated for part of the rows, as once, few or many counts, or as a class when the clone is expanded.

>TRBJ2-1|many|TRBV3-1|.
TGTGCCAGCAGCAACGGAAGGGACCACCCCCGGGGGGCGAAAAGGAGGGATGAGCAGTTCTTC
CASSNGRDHPRGAKRRDEQFF
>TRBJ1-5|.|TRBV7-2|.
TGTGCCACCGGTAGTTATAGCAATCAGCCCCAGCATTTT
CATGSYSNQPQHF
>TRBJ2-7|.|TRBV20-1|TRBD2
TGCAGTGCTAGAGATCGGACTAGCGGTTCCTACGAGCAGTACTTC
CSARDRTSGSYEQYF
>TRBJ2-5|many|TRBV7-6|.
TGTGCCAGCAGCTCCACAGGAGCACAAGAGACCCAGTACTTC
CASSSTGAQETQYF
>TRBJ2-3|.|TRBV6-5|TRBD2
TGTGCCAGCAGTTACACCGGACTAGCGGGGGGTACAGATACGCAGTATTTT
CASSYTGLAGGTDTQYF
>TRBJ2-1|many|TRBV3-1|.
TGTGCCAGCAGCCAAGTGGCTCTCTCCTACAATGAGCAGTTCTTC
CASSQVALSYNEQFF
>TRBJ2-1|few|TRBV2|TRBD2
TGTGCCAGCAGTCCCCGACTAGCGGGAGCAGATTGGAATGAGCAGTTCTTC
CASSPRLAGADWNEQFF
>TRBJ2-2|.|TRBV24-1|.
TGTGCCACCAGTGATTGGGGGGAGAACACCGGGGAGCTGTTTTTT
CATSDWGENTGELFF
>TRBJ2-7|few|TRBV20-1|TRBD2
TGCAGTGCTAGTGATCTAGCGGGAGTGCCCTCCTACGAGCAGTACTTC
CSASDLAGVPSYEQYF
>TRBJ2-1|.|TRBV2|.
TGTGCCAGCAGAGGGGCCTACAATGAGCAGTTCTTC
CASRGAYNEQFF
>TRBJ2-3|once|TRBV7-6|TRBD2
TGTGCCAGCAGCCCCGGGACTAGCGGGGGCCGTAGCACAGATACGCAGTATTTT
CASSPGTSGGRSTDTQYF
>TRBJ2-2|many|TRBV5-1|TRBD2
TGCGCCAGCAGCTTGACTAGCGGTTACACCGGGGAGCTGTTTTTT
CASSLTSGYTGELFF
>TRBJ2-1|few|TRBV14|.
TGTGCCAGCAGCCCCCGCTACGTAAACAATGAGCAGTTCTTC
CASSPRYVNNEQFF
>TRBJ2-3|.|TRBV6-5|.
TGTGCCAGCAGTTACGAAAAGGGGGGGATAGATACGCAGTATTTT
CASSYEKGGIDTQYF
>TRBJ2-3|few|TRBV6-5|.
TGTGCCAGCAGTTACTCTCAACCGGGACTTTCTAGCACAGATACGCAGTATTTT
CASSYSQPGLSSTDTQYF
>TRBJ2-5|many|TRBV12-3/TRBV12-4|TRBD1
TGTGCCAGCAGCCCGACAGGGCAAGAGACCCAGTACTTC
CASSPTGQETQYF
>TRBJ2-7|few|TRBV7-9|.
TGTGCCAGCACCTCCCACGGACCCTCGATGGGGGAGCAGTACTTC
CASTSHGPSMGEQYF
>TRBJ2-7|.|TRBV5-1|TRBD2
TGCGCCAGCAGCGGGGGGGAGCGGACCTACGAGCAGTACTTC
CASSGGERTYEQYF
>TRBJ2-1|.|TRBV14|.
TGTGCCAGCAGCCAAGTCCCGGGGAACAATGAGCAGTTCTTC
CASSQVPGNNEQFF
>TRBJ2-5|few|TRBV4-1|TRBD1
TGCGCCAGCAGCCAAGCGAATGTTTTTGGACAGGGGATTCGGGAGACCCAGTACTTC
CASSQANVFGQGIRETQYF
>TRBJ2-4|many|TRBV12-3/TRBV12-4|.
TGTGCCAGCAGTTTTAAGGGCGGCGGCCAGGGGGAGGACATTCAGTACTTC
CASSFKGGGQGEDIQYF
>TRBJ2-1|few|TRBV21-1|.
TGTGCCAGCAGCAAAGCTGCGGCCGTTGTTTCCAATGAGCAGTTCTTC
CASSKAAAVVSNEQFF
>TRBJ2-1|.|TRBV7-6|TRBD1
TGTGCCAGCAGCTCATCTCGGGACAGCCTGGCAGTTGAGCAGTTCTTC
CASSSSRDSLAVEQFF